A selection of T cell receptor beta chains follows, all from one sample in a study of metastatic and nonmetastatic thyroid tumors. MiXCR was used by TCRdb to re-call the PCR reads. The data contain around 20,000 clones, roughly 12% of them singletons. The sequenced material came from blood. Every receptor here comes from a female donor with papillary thyroid cancer or a benign thyroid nodule (not recorded which). Some clones in this sample may be carry-over from other donors' samples. CDR3s include the opening cysteine and the closing phenylalanine or tryptophan. The D gene is left open where the match is weak. Where a row states a size, it is once, few, many or the class of an expanded clone; other rows omit it.

many	TRBV24-1	TRBJ2-5	.	TGTGCCACCAGTGATCCTATTACACCAGACTCTGAAGAGACCCAGTACTTC	CATSDPITPDSEETQYF
many	TRBV13	TRBJ2-7	.	TGTGCCAGCACCCGGATAGGAAACAACGAGCAGTACTTC	CASTRIGNNEQYF
many	TRBV13	TRBJ1-2	.	TGTGCCAGCAGCTCTCTTGAAGAAGGGGACAACTATGGCTACACCTTC	CASSSLEEGDNYGYTF
many	TRBV20-1	TRBJ2-7	TRBD1	TGCAGTGCTCCCAACACAGGGGAAGAGCAGTACTTC	CSAPNTGEEQYF
.	TRBV5-1	TRBJ2-7	TRBD1	TGCGCCAGCAGCACCTCCGCTCGACAGGGCTCCTACGAGCAGTACTTC	CASSTSARQGSYEQYF
many	TRBV4-1	TRBJ1-1	.	TGCGCCAGCACCCAACCTCCCTTGTCCACTGAAGCTTTCTTT	CASTQPPLSTEAFF
many	TRBV29-1	TRBJ1-2	.	TGCAGCGTTACCAATGAAAGGACAACCTATGGCTACACCTTC	CSVTNERTTYGYTF
medium-sized	TRBV28	TRBJ2-1	.	TGTGCCAGCAGTAAGGGAGTAAATGAGCAGTTCTTC	CASSKGVNEQFF
many	TRBV27	TRBJ1-2	TRBD1	TGTGCCAGCAGTCCCGGGACAGGTTATTATGGCTACACCTTC	CASSPGTGYYGYTF
medium-sized	TRBV2	TRBJ1-1	.	TGTGCCAGCACTCCGAACACTGAAGCTTTCTTT	CASTPNTEAFF
many	TRBV20-1	TRBJ1-2	.	TGCAGTGCTAGTGGGACGGCGGCGGTCTATGGCTACACCTTC	CSASGTAAVYGYTF
many	TRBV7-2	TRBJ1-1	TRBD1	TGTGCCAGCAGCTTACAGGGGGCTAGGACTGAAGCTTTCTTT	CASSLQGARTEAFF
many	TRBV30	TRBJ1-5	TRBD1	TGTGCCTGGAGCGACCGCGGACAGGTTCATAGCAATCAGCCCCAGCATTTT	CAWSDRGQVHSNQPQHF
many	TRBV12-3/TRBV12-4	TRBJ2-5	TRBD1	TGTGCCAGCAGTCCGATATTGGGACAGGCGATCCAAGAGACCCAGTACTTC	CASSPILGQAIQETQYF
many	TRBV14	TRBJ2-1	.	TGTGCCAGCAGCCCCCTCTGGGGGTCTTTTTACAATGAGCAGTTCTTC	CASSPLWGSFYNEQFF
.	TRBV5-4	TRBJ1-1	TRBD1	TGTGCCAGCAGCCCCCAGATCGGGACAGGGGGTGACGCTTTCTTT	CASSPQIGTGGDAFF
many	TRBV7-7	TRBJ2-2	.	TGTGCCAGCAGACCCTACACCGGGGAGCTGTTTTTT	CASRPYTGELFF
medium-sized	TRBV27	TRBJ2-7	TRBD2	TGTGCCAGCAGTTTGGGACTAGTTGGGGGCGAGCAGTACTTC	CASSLGLVGGEQYF
many	TRBV7-9	TRBJ2-5	TRBD2	TGTGCCAGCAGCTTAGGGGGACTAGCATCAGAGACCCAGTACTTC	CASSLGGLASETQYF
.	TRBV28	TRBJ1-1	TRBD1	TGTGCCAGCAGTGGGGACAGGTGGGGGGCCCCGAACACTGAGGCTTTCTTC	CASSGDRWGAPNTEAFF
many	TRBV2	TRBJ2-2	.	TGTGCCAGCAGGGCTGGACGACTGACGAACACCGGGGAGCTGTTTTTT	CASRAGRLTNTGELFF
many	TRBV3-1	TRBJ1-6	.	TGTGCCAGCAGCCAAGCCGCCGAGGGTCGCAGAAATTCACCCCTCCACTTT	CASSQAAEGRRNSPLHF
.	TRBV30	TRBJ2-1	.	TGTGCCTGGGATAACGGGAGACTTAGTAGCCAGTTCTTC	CAWDNGRLSSQFF
many	TRBV19	TRBJ2-3	TRBD2	TGTGCCAGTAGTATAGGCGGGGGGAGTGGCACAGATACGCAGTATTTT	CASSIGGGSGTDTQYF
many	TRBV30	TRBJ2-3	.	TGTGCCTGGAGGACGGCGAGCACAGATACGCAGTATTTT	CAWRTASTDTQYF
many	TRBV4-2	TRBJ1-4	TRBD1	TGTGCCAGCAGCACAGAACCTAACAGGGGGCGGAGTGAAAAACTGTTTTTT	CASSTEPNRGRSEKLFF
medium-sized	TRBV28	TRBJ2-5	TRBD1	TGTGCCAGCAGGGGACAGGGGAGGCGGGAGACCCAGTACTTC	CASRGQGRRETQYF
medium-sized	TRBV19	TRBJ1-5	.	TGTGCCATTCGTCAGGGCGATCAGCCCCAGCATTTT	CAIRQGDQPQHF
many	TRBV12-3/TRBV12-4	TRBJ1-5	.	TGTGCCAGCAGACTCAAGGATCAGCCCCAGCATTTT	CASRLKDQPQHF
few	TRBV10-3	TRBJ1-1	.	TGTGCCACTGAAGGGGTCTCGAACACTGAAGATTTCTTT	CATEGVSNTEDFF
medium-sized	TRBV19	TRBJ1-2	TRBD1	TGTGCCAGTAGCATAACAGGGGGCGATGGCTACACCTTC	CASSITGGDGYTF
.	TRBV6-1	TRBJ2-3	.	TGTGCCAGCAGTGACCACTCCTGGGGAGGTCCAGATACGCAGTATTTT	CASSDHSWGGPDTQYF